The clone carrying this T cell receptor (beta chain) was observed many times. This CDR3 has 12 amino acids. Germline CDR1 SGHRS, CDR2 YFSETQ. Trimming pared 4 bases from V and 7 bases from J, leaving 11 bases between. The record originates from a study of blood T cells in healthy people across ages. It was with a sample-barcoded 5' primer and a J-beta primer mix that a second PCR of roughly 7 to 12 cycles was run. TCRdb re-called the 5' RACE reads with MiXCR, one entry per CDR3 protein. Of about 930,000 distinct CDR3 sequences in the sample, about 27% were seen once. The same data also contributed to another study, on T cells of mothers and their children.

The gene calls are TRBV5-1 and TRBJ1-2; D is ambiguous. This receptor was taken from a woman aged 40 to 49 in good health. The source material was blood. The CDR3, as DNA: TGCGCCAGCAGCCCAGACACGGTTGGCTACACCTTC. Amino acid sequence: CASSPDTVGYTF.